This T cell receptor beta chain comes out of a study of blood T cell repertoires in COVID-19. For the study at large: COVID-19 samples from acute and convalescent phases originated in the United States, Italy and Spain.

In the authors' methods: Estimates of nucleated cell counts were drawn from the amplification of reference gene primers. TCRdb's copy holds only in-frame clones and misses some; the assay was immunoSEQ multiplex PCR. From that table come the V and J calls and clone size; the DNA was used to work out D and trimming. Of 45,000 to 65,000 clones in the sample, 88% were seen once. V dropped 0 bases and J dropped 6 bases, with 12 bases sitting between them. Per germline, CDR1 MNHEY and CDR2 SVGAGI. CDR3 length equals 14 residues. The sequenced material came from peripheral blood. The gene calls are TRBV6-5 and TRBJ2-7, with D possibly TRBD2 on 5 matching bases. The origin of this receptor is a human donor in a cohort sampled during active COVID-19. CDR3: CASSYSRGLGEQYF. CDR3 in DNA: TGTGCCAGCAGTTACTCTCGGGGTTTGGGCGAGCAGTACTTC.